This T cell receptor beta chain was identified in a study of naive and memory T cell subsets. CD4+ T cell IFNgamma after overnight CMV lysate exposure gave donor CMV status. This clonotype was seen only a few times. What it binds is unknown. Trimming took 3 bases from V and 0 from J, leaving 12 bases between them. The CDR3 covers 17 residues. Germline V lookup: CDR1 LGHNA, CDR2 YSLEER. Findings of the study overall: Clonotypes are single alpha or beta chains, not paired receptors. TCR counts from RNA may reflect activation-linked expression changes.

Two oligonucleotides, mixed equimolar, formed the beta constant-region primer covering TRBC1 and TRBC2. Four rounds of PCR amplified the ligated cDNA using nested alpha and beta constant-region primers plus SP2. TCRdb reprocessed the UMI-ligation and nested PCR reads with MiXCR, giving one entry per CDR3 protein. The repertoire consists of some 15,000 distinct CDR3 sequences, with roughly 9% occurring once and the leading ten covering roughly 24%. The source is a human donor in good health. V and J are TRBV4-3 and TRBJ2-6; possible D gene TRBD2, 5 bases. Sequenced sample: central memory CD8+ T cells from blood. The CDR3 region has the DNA TGCGCCAGCAGCCATCCCCGGGGATCCTCTGGGGCCAACGTCCTGACTTTC. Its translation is CASSHPRGSSGANVLTF.